The 16 T cell receptor beta chains in this list originate from one sample, sequenced in a study of OX40 agonist ivuxolimab in advanced cancers. Library construction relied on the immunoSEQ multiplex PCR assay. What TCRdb holds here is the immuneACCESS table cut down to in-frame rearrangements. Part of the clones is not present; checked against another copy, under half of the missing clones reflect an unresolved V gene, and the others are unexplained. The sample data list around 140,000 clones, and 90% of these were observed just once. The leading ten clones occupy approximately 1.1% of the sample. The specimen was CD4+ or CD8+ T cells sorted from blood, collected in a trial of the OX40 agonist ivuxolimab. All receptors derive from an adult with an advanced solid tumor such as melanoma, head and neck, liver or kidney cancer.

This clone was seen just once. This rearrangement joins TRBV7-9 to TRBJ1-1; D is perhaps TRBD1 (6 bases). Germline V CDR1 and CDR2: SEHNR, FQNEAQ (reference sequence). The CDR3 sequence is 14 residues long. Trimming removed 4 bases at V and 4 bases at J, with 13 bases between. DNA for the CDR3: TGTGCCAGCAGCTCCAAGGGGGGGAGCACTGAAGCTTTCTTT. Translation: CASSSKGGSTEAFF.

CDR3 protein: CASWQLRQGIDEQYF. In nucleotides, the CDR3 is TGCGCCAGCTGGCAACTTCGCCAGGGTATCGACGAGCAGTACTTC. The V and J genes are TRBV23-1 and TRBJ2-7, with D perhaps TRBD1 (5 bases). TRBV23-1 is known as an ORF, though its function is uncertain. This CDR3 has 15 residues. V was trimmed by 8 bases and J by 5 bases, leaving 22 bases between them.

The gene calls are TRBV2 and TRBJ2-3; D call uncertain. The CDR3 is 12 residues long. Germline-derived CDR1 and CDR2 are SNHLY and FYNNEI. With 0 bases removed from V and 4 bases from J, the gap between germline ends came to 2 bases. Here the CDR3 reads CASSEAADTQYF. DNA of the CDR3: TGTGCCAGCAGTGAAGCGGCAGATACGCAGTATTTT.

This sequence joins TRBV29-1 and TRBJ2-5; D is possibly TRBD2 (6 bases). The better agreement between TRBJ2-7 and the DNA end casts doubt on the J call. There are 14 residues in the CDR3. Germline V CDR1 and CDR2: SQVTM, ANQGSEA. CDR3 DNA: TGCAGCGTTGGTGGGTTGAGGGGACTTTACGAGCAGTACTTC. Translating gives CSVGGLRGLYEQYF.

This clone occurred once. The chain employs TRBV5-4 and TRBJ1-1; 9 nucleotides line up with TRBD1. V lost 3 bases and J lost 7; bases outside the gene matches: 10. The germline V gene encodes CDR1 SGHNT and CDR2 YYREEE (reference sequence). The CDR3 sequence is 15 residues long. This CDR3 is CASSSPRDREGEAFF. CDR3 nucleotides: TGTGCCAGCAGCTCCCCCCGGGACAGGGAAGGTGAAGCTTTCTTT.

The genes are TRBV5-1 and TRBJ1-2, with 9 bases fitting TRBD1. Germline V CDR1 and CDR2: SGHRS, YFSETQ. Trimming removed 4 bases from V and 7 bases from J; junction bases left unmatched: 5. This CDR3 has 13 amino acids. As DNA, the CDR3 is TGCGCCAGCAGCCCGGGACAGGGTAGTGGCTACACCTTC. Translating gives CASSPGQGSGYTF.

Note on this clone: Compared with germline, one end of the junction differs, possibly owing to a read error. V is TRBV6-6 and J is TRBJ2-5, with D possibly matching TRBD2 (6 bases). From germline, CDR1 is MNHNY and CDR2 SVGAGI (reference sequence). The CDR3 contains 14 residues. CDR3 protein: CASSRLGSQEAQYF. The CDR3 region has the DNA TGTGCCAGCAGCAGACTAGGGAGCCAAGAGGCCCAGTACTTC.

This chain connects TRBV27 to TRBJ2-7; D may be TRBD1 (6 bases). V was clipped by 5 bases and J by 1 base, with 15 bases between them. Germline V lookup: CDR1 MNHEY, CDR2 SMNVEV (reference sequence). The CDR3 consists of 15 residues. The CDR3 region is CASSPRDTLSYEQYF. The CDR3 nucleotides are TGTGCCAGCAGTCCCCGGGACACCCTATCCTACGAGCAGTACTTC.

The chain employs TRBV2 and TRBJ2-2, with D possibly TRBD1 on 5 matching bases. Germline CDR1 and CDR2: SNHLY and FYNNEI. The CDR3 is 15 amino acids. Deletions cut 6 bases from V and 0 bases from J, with 11 bases between. The CDR3 region is CASSPDTANTGELFF. CDR3 DNA: TGTGCCAGCAGCCCGGACACGGCGAACACCGGGGAGCTGTTTTTT.

The chain uses TRBV7-9 and TRBJ2-7; 8 bases agree with TRBD1. The germline gives CDR1 SEHNR, CDR2 FQNEAQ (reference sequence). The CDR3 loop spans 14 amino acids. The V and J ends lost 5 bases and 3 bases, in that order; junction bases with no gene match: 6. This CDR3 reads CASSTTGVIYEQYF. CDR3 DNA sequence: TGTGCCAGCAGCACGACAGGGGTGATCTACGAGCAGTACTTC. Using reference TRBV7-9 and TRBJ2-7 for the parts outside the CDR3, the full variable domain is DTGVSQNPRHKITKRGQNVTFRCDPISEHNRLYWYRQTLGQGPEFLTYFQNEAQLEKSRLLSDRFSAERPKGSFSTLEIQRTEQGDSAMYLCASSTTGVIYEQYFGPGTRLTVT.

This chain connects TRBV10-3 to TRBJ2-2, with 7 bases aligning to TRBD2. The V gene end was trimmed by 2 bases and the J gene end by 4 bases; junction bases not matched to a gene: 13. Germline loops: CDR1 ENHRY, CDR2 SYGVKD. The CDR3 covers 18 residues. The CDR3 coding sequence is TGTGCCATCAGTGAGCGGGGGAGGGCTAGCGTAAGCACCGGGGAGCTGTTTTTT. It is translated as CAISERGRASVSTGELFF.

This chain joins TRBV5-4 and TRBJ2-3; the D is unclear. The CDR3 extends over 13 amino acids. V dropped 1 base and J dropped 1 base, with 4 bases sitting between them. Per germline, CDR1 SGHNT and CDR2 YYREEE (reference sequence). CDR3 nucleotides: TGTGCCAGCAGCTTGCAGGGCACAGATACGCAGTATTTT. It yields the protein CASSLQGTDTQYF.

The chain employs TRBV18 and TRBJ2-1; 7 positions agree with TRBD2. The CDR3 spans 17 residues. With 3 bases clipped from V and 0 bases from J, the junction kept 8 bases outside the gene matches. CDR1 KGHSH and CDR2 LQKENI come from the germline V gene. CDR3: CASSPILAGSSYNEQFF. In DNA, the CDR3 is TGTGCCAGCTCACCCATCTTAGCGGGCAGCTCCTACAATGAGCAGTTCTTC.

The V call is TRBV7-6, the J call TRBJ1-4, with no clear D. Germline CDR1 is SGHVS and CDR2 is FNYEAQ. Trimming took 1 base from V and 7 from J, leaving 4 bases between them. The CDR3 consists of 12 residues. The CDR3 nucleotides are TGTGCCAGCAGCTTAGGAGTTGAAAAACTGTTTTTT. Amino acid sequence: CASSLGVEKLFF.

This chain joins TRBV5-1 and TRBJ2-7; perhaps TRBD1 as D (6 bases). The V gene lost 4 bases and the J gene lost 2 bases, with 16 bases spanning the gap. The CDR3 sequence is 15 residues long. Germline V gene sequence: CDR1 SGHRS, CDR2 YFSETQ. CDR3 residues: CASSLVSGEAYEQYF. CDR3 coding DNA: TGCGCCAGCAGCCTCGTTTCAGGGGAAGCCTACGAGCAGTACTTC.

The V and J genes are TRBV27 and TRBJ1-1; 7 bases line up with TRBD1. This CDR3 region has 14 residues. V was pared by 3 bases and J by 5 bases, with 6 bases of the junction left unmatched. CDR1 and CDR2 from the germline V gene are MNHEY and SMNVEV (reference sequence). The CDR3 loop is CASSFRGQRTEAFF. CDR3 nucleotides: TGTGCCAGCAGTTTTAGGGGACAGAGGACTGAAGCTTTCTTT.